Listed here is a single T cell receptor beta chain. The antigen is not known. This sample is part of a study of T cell responses to AZD1222 COVID-19 vaccine. Regarding the study as a whole: Unmutated regions of variants are reportedly targeted by nearly half of spike-specific TCRs.

Profiled with immunoSEQ multiplex PCR; TCRdb holds only in-frame clones, not every one. The sample has 140,000 to 150,000 clones, 85% to 95% seen once. This TCR was sampled from an adult who had recovered from COVID-19. The sample consisted of peripheral blood, taken after recovery from COVID-19.

The CDR3 DNA follows: TGTGCCAGCAGCCAAGATCGGCAAGAATTGGACGAGCAGTACTTC. Amino acids: CASSQDRQELDEQYF. This sequence joins TRBV14 and TRBJ2-7; D is uncertain. The V end was cut by 0 bases, the J end by 5 bases, with 14 bases between. This CDR3 has 15 amino acids. Germline V lookup: CDR1 SGHDN, CDR2 FVKESK.